A selection of T cell receptor beta chains follows, all from one sample in a study of blood T cell repertoires in COVID-19. The table came from immunoSEQ multiplex PCR; TCRdb's copy has only in-frame clones and leaves some out. The sample has roughly 120,000 clones, about nine tenths seen once. Sequenced input: peripheral blood. These receptors all come from a man between 65 and 80 years old who had recovered from COVID-19. Each CDR3 is given with its conserved first and last residue. Fields, in order: CDR3 protein, CDR3 DNA, D gene, V gene, J gene, clone size. A D gene is named only where the DNA matches it firmly. Some rows mark clone size as missing; the rest say once, few, many or name a class of expanded clone.

cdr3_aa: CASSLQGYIEAFF; cdr3_nt: TGTGCCAGCAGCTTACAGGGTTATATTGAAGCTTTCTTT; d_call: .; v_call: TRBV7-2; j_call: TRBJ1-1; clone_size: .
cdr3_aa: CASSSGVDTQYF; cdr3_nt: TGTGCCAGCAGTTCCGGGGTGGATACGCAGTATTTT; d_call: .; v_call: TRBV28; j_call: TRBJ2-3; clone_size: .
cdr3_aa: CASHVPGGSGNTIYF; cdr3_nt: TGTGCCAGCCACGTCCCAGGGGGCTCTGGAAACACCATATATTTT; d_call: TRBD1; v_call: TRBV28; j_call: TRBJ1-3; clone_size: .
cdr3_aa: CSVEFAGDTQYF; cdr3_nt: TGCAGCGTTGAGTTTGCCGGGGATACGCAGTATTTT; d_call: .; v_call: TRBV29-1; j_call: TRBJ2-3; clone_size: .
cdr3_aa: CASSRGQGLEQYF; cdr3_nt: TGTGCCAGCAGCCGGGGACAGGGGTTGGAGCAGTACTTC; d_call: TRBD1; v_call: TRBV13; j_call: TRBJ2-7; clone_size: .
cdr3_aa: CASSIALAGGETQYF; cdr3_nt: TGTGCCAGTAGTATCGCACTAGCGGGAGGGGAGACCCAGTACTTC; d_call: TRBD2; v_call: TRBV19; j_call: TRBJ2-5; clone_size: few
cdr3_aa: CASSPPRDTEAFF; cdr3_nt: TGTGCCAGCTCACCTCCTCGGGACACTGAAGCTTTCTTT; d_call: .; v_call: TRBV18; j_call: TRBJ1-1; clone_size: .
cdr3_aa: CASSPWGDTGELFF; cdr3_nt: TGTGCCAGCAGTCCCTGGGGGGACACCGGGGAGCTGTTTTTT; d_call: .; v_call: TRBV6-5; j_call: TRBJ2-2; clone_size: .
cdr3_aa: CASSQGVQGDYGYTF; cdr3_nt: TGCGCCAGCAGCCAAGGGGTACAGGGCGACTATGGCTACACCTTC; d_call: .; v_call: TRBV4-3; j_call: TRBJ1-2; clone_size: .
cdr3_aa: CASSFPREDTQYF; cdr3_nt: TGTGCCAGCAGCTTTCCGCGGGAGGATACGCAGTATTTT; d_call: TRBD2; v_call: TRBV5-4; j_call: TRBJ2-3; clone_size: .
cdr3_aa: CASSFTGTFAYEQYF; cdr3_nt: TGTGCCAGCAGCTTCACCGGGACATTCGCCTACGAGCAGTACTTC; d_call: .; v_call: TRBV11-2; j_call: TRBJ2-7; clone_size: .
cdr3_aa: CASSQRTNGYTF; cdr3_nt: TGTGCCAGCAGCCAAAGGACAAATGGCTACACCTTC; d_call: .; v_call: TRBV3-1/TRBV3-2; j_call: TRBJ1-2; clone_size: .
cdr3_aa: CASSSSETQYF; cdr3_nt: TGTGCCAGCAGCAGCTCGGAGACCCAGTACTTC; d_call: .; v_call: TRBV7-9; j_call: TRBJ2-5; clone_size: .
cdr3_aa: CASSQDKVTDRVF; cdr3_nt: TGTGCCAGCAGCCAAGATAAGGTAACGGATCGGGTCTTC; d_call: .; v_call: TRBV3-1/TRBV3-2; j_call: TRBJ2-1; clone_size: .
cdr3_aa: CASSGRQGENGYTF; cdr3_nt: TGTGCCAGCAGTGGTCGACAGGGGGAAAATGGCTACACCTTC; d_call: TRBD1; v_call: TRBV2; j_call: TRBJ1-2; clone_size: few
cdr3_aa: CASSLSQGLNQPQHF; cdr3_nt: TGTGCCAGCAGTTTATCGCAGGGCTTGAATCAGCCCCAGCATTTT; d_call: .; v_call: TRBV28; j_call: TRBJ1-5; clone_size: .
cdr3_aa: CASSTRHDGYTF; cdr3_nt: TGTGCCAGCTCTACGAGGCATGATGGCTACACCTTC; d_call: .; v_call: TRBV18; j_call: TRBJ1-2; clone_size: .
cdr3_aa: CASSSVTSGGSDTQYF; cdr3_nt: TGTGCCAGCAGCTCCGTTACTAGCGGGGGGTCAGATACGCAGTATTTT; d_call: TRBD2; v_call: TRBV7-3; j_call: TRBJ2-3; clone_size: .
cdr3_aa: CASSRAGTSTDTQYF; cdr3_nt: TGCGCCAGCAGCCGGGCGGGGACTAGCACAGATACGCAGTATTTT; d_call: .; v_call: TRBV4-1; j_call: TRBJ2-3; clone_size: .
cdr3_aa: CATSRGLTSGREVTQETQYF; cdr3_nt: TGTGCCACCAGCAGGGGGTTAACTAGCGGGAGGGAAGTCACGCAAGAGACCCAGTACTTC; d_call: TRBD2; v_call: TRBV15; j_call: TRBJ2-5; clone_size: .
cdr3_aa: CATSRDLGALNTEAFF; cdr3_nt: TGTGCCACCAGCAGAGATTTGGGCGCACTGAACACTGAAGCTTTCTTT; d_call: .; v_call: TRBV15; j_call: TRBJ1-1; clone_size: once
cdr3_aa: CASSRGPNQPQHF; cdr3_nt: TGTGCCAGCAGCCGCGGGCCCAATCAGCCCCAGCATTTT; d_call: .; v_call: TRBV5-8; j_call: TRBJ1-5; clone_size: .
cdr3_aa: CASSQRQAYNSPLHF; cdr3_nt: TGTGCCAGCAGCCAGCGACAGGCCTATAATTCACCCCTCCACTTT; d_call: .; v_call: TRBV7-2; j_call: TRBJ1-6; clone_size: .
cdr3_aa: CASSPGTSLSTQYF; cdr3_nt: TGTGCCAGCAGCCCTGGGACTAGTCTCTCTACGCAGTATTTT; d_call: TRBD2; v_call: TRBV7-2; j_call: TRBJ2-3; clone_size: .
cdr3_aa: CSASSQGPISNQPQHF; cdr3_nt: TGCAGTGCTAGTTCACAGGGGCCGATCAGCAATCAGCCCCAGCATTTT; d_call: TRBD1; v_call: TRBV20-1; j_call: TRBJ1-5; clone_size: .
cdr3_aa: CASSSGSNTEAFF; cdr3_nt: TGTGCCAGCAGTTCAGGGTCGAACACTGAAGCTTTCTTT; d_call: .; v_call: TRBV6-6; j_call: TRBJ1-1; clone_size: few
cdr3_aa: CASSQDSYYEQYF; cdr3_nt: TGTGCCAGCAGCCAAGACAGCTACTACGAGCAGTACTTC; d_call: .; v_call: TRBV5-6; j_call: TRBJ2-7; clone_size: .
cdr3_aa: CAISDWVGSDYNEQFF; cdr3_nt: TGTGCCATCAGTGACTGGGTTGGTAGCGATTACAATGAGCAGTTCTTC; d_call: .; v_call: TRBV10-3; j_call: TRBJ2-1; clone_size: .
cdr3_aa: CASSPYLPDSFSGNTIYF; cdr3_nt: TGTGCCAGCTCGCCTTACCTTCCTGACTCCTTCTCTGGAAACACCATATATTTT; d_call: .; v_call: TRBV18; j_call: TRBJ1-3; clone_size: .
cdr3_aa: CASSLVGAPRGLDEQFF; cdr3_nt: TGTGCCAGCAGCTTAGTAGGAGCCCCAAGGGGACTGGATGAGCAGTTCTTC; d_call: .; v_call: TRBV7-9; j_call: TRBJ2-1; clone_size: .
cdr3_aa: CASTGQGGEQYF; cdr3_nt: TGTGCCAGCACAGGACAGGGTGGCGAGCAGTACTTC; d_call: TRBD1; v_call: TRBV2; j_call: TRBJ2-7; clone_size: few
cdr3_aa: CASSQAGGWPETQYF; cdr3_nt: TGTGCCAGCAGTCAAGCAGGGGGCTGGCCGGAGACCCAGTACTTC; d_call: TRBD1; v_call: TRBV28; j_call: TRBJ2-5; clone_size: .
cdr3_aa: CAWGKFGATTSYGYTF; cdr3_nt: TGTGCCTGGGGGAAGTTTGGGGCCACAACTTCCTATGGCTACACCTTC; d_call: .; v_call: TRBV30; j_call: TRBJ1-2; clone_size: .
cdr3_aa: CASSGQGTDTQYF; cdr3_nt: TGTGCCAGCAGCGGACAGGGAACAGATACGCAGTATTTT; d_call: TRBD1; v_call: TRBV7-6; j_call: TRBJ2-3; clone_size: .
cdr3_aa: CASSLQGFQETQYF; cdr3_nt: TGTGCCAGCAGCCTACAGGGGTTTCAAGAGACCCAGTACTTC; d_call: TRBD1; v_call: TRBV3-1/TRBV3-2; j_call: TRBJ2-5; clone_size: .
cdr3_aa: CSVSSRNEQFF; cdr3_nt: TGCAGCGTTAGTAGCCGGAATGAGCAGTTCTTC; d_call: .; v_call: TRBV29-1; j_call: TRBJ2-1; clone_size: .
cdr3_aa: CSASLTDTQYF; cdr3_nt: TGCAGTGCTAGTTTAACAGATACGCAGTATTTT; d_call: .; v_call: TRBV20-1; j_call: TRBJ2-3; clone_size: .